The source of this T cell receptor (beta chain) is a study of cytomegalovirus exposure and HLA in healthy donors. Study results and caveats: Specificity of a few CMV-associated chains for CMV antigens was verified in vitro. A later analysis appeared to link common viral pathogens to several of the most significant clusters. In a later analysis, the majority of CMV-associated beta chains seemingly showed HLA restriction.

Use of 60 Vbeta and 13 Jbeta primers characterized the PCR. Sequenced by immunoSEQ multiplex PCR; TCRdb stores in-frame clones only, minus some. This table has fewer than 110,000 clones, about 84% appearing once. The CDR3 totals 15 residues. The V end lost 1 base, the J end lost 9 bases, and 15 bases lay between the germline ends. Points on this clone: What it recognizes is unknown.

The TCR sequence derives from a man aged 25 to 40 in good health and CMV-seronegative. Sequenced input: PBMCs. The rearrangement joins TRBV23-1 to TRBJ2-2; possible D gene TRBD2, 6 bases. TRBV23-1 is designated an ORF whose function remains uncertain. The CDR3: CASSQCAREERELFF. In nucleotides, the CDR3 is TGCGCCAGCAGTCAATGTGCGAGGGAGGAGAGGGAGCTGTTTTTT.